This T cell receptor beta chain was recorded in a study of T cells in Graves' hyperthyroidism and ophthalmopathy. PBMCs were collected from an approximately 9 ml volume of fresh peripheral blood. The V gene's germline CDR1 is SNHLY and CDR2 FYNNEI. The V end lost 5 bases, the J end lost 4 bases, and 11 bases lay between the germline ends. This CDR3 comprises 13 residues. Template material for amplifying TCR beta CDR3 regions consisted of RNA transcripts. First-round RT-PCR with HTBI primers amplified the TCR CDR3 region. TCRdb ran MiXCR on the multiplex PCR reads and lists one entry per CDR3 protein. The sample has a few hundred thousand distinct CDR3 sequences, roughly 14% seen once. This clonotype was observed many times.

This sequence originates from a woman aged 18-29 years with Graves' hyperthyroidism. The rearrangement joins TRBV2 to TRBJ2-5, with D maybe TRBD1 (6 bases). Input material: blood. This CDR3 reads CASSKTGPETQYF. The CDR3 DNA sequence: TGTGCCAGCAGTAAGACAGGTCCAGAGACCCAGTACTTC.